This T cell receptor beta chain was identified during a study of beta chain features in type 1 diabetes (dated by TCRdb to about 2018). About the investigation overall: Mean age, gender distribution, total cell number and subset yield did not differ between patients and healthy donors. A total of roughly 99 million sorted cells were examined across all samples, and the number of cells per subset was strongly correlated with RNA yield. The study compared the TCRB repertoires of sorted circulating CD4+ T cell subsets in recently diagnosed type 1 diabetes patients with those in matched healthy donors. Whereas all 30 or so donors provided naive and central memory subsets, regulatory and stem cell-like memory subsets were isolated from just 8 patients and about eight healthy donors.

With regard to this clone: It lacks a known antigen. This sequence may be a read error, since a much larger clone differs from it by one base.

The entire amount of isolated RNA was reverse transcribed using the High Capacity cDNA Reverse Transcription Kit, so the sequenced TCRB transcripts were expressed ones. Naive, central memory and regulatory T cell samples underwent deep immunoSEQ sequencing, averaging around 4 million total reads per sample. After sorted cells were lysed in RLT buffer, RNA was extracted with DNase-treated RNeasy Micro or Mini kits, with the choice depending on cell number. Each cell subset was processed on its own to prevent cross-contamination, while patient and healthy donor samples were processed together. The immunoSEQ multiplex PCR was used to amplify TCRB sequences from cDNA, generating 87-bp fragments that spanned the CDR3 region. The amplicons were sequenced using the Illumina HiSeq platform. In the source study's methods: PCR bias was computationally corrected using synthetic template baselines, reads within Hamming distance 2 were collapsed, and singletons that could not be merged were discarded. By aligning reads against IMGT, V, D and J genes, CDR3 length, and insertions or deletions at six rearrangement sites were assigned. Within each subset, clonotype counts were normalized to sorted cell number, after which true diversity and Gini coefficients were computed with the tcR R package. The overlap coefficient, calculated on TCRB nucleotide sequences, was used to measure repertoire sharing. TCRdb stores this immuneACCESS table with in-frame sequences only. Part of the clones is absent; in the studies checked, under half of the shortfall reflects unresolved V genes, and no reason is known for the rest. The D gene and trimming were derived from the DNA, and the V and J assignments and clone size from that table. The sample records under 300,000 clones, approximately 8.1% of which are singletons. The ten top clones hold under 1.3% of the sample.

On the study overall, not on this receptor specifically: A moderate but significant shortening of TCRB CDR3 length was observed in type 1 diabetes patients in all four CD4+ subsets. Shorter templates might have been favored by PCR, but patient and control samples were amplified and corrected together, so both groups would have been affected equally by any skew. HLA sub-analyses involved small numbers of individuals, so any influence of HLA type on TCRB rearrangement remained unresolved. The naive, central memory and regulatory TCRB repertoires appeared to resemble one another more closely among patients than among healthy donors. Sequencing cDNA rather than genomic DNA could over-represent highly expressing activated cells, although activation and CD3 levels did not differ between groups. Fewer insertions and more nucleotide deletions at VDJ recombination sites were observed in patients with type 1 diabetes, implying thymic rearrangement abnormalities.

Based on the germline V gene, the CDR1 and CDR2 sequences are SGHAT and FQNNGV. V is cut by 5 bases and J by 0 bases, and the space between the germline ends is 5 bases. The CDR3, cysteine through phenylalanine, is 13 amino acids long. Just the 39-base CDR3 DNA is kept, in frame starting at base 1. A single peripheral blood draw of around 0.11 L on average was collected from each donor into heparinised tubes. A BD FACSAria II and a panel including CD45RO, CCR7, CD25, CD127, CD95 and CD27 were used to sort naive, central memory, regulatory and stem cell-like memory CD4+ T cells. Every sorted population had a purity above 98%. Right away, PBMCs were isolated by Lymphoprep density gradient centrifugation and were stained directly, with no culture step. So that batch effects would be minimized, each experiment stained and sorted samples in pairs, pairing one healthy donor with one patient.

The sample comprised central memory CD4+ T cells from blood. In this chain, TRBV11-2 is recombined with TRBJ1-5; confidence is insufficient to name the D gene. The sequence was collected from a woman between 18 and 29 years old in good health. In nucleotide form, the sequence is TGTGCCAGCAGCCGGTATAGCAATCAGCCCCAGCATTTT. This translates into CASSRYSNQPQHF.